The source of this T cell receptor beta chain is a study of OX40 agonist ivuxolimab in advanced cancers. Libraries were prepared by immunoSEQ multiplex PCR; TCRdb keeps only in-frame clonotypes and omits some of them. This repertoire shows some 63,000 clones, 90% to 95% found once; its top ten account for roughly a fifth. The germline V gene encodes CDR1 SGHRS and CDR2 YFSETQ. Trimming left V 0 bases short and J 3 bases short, with 10 bases between. The CDR3 extends over 14 amino acids. Specimen: CD4+ or CD8+ T cells sorted from blood, collected in a trial of the OX40 agonist ivuxolimab. The clonotype comes from an adult with an advanced solid tumor such as melanoma, head and neck, liver or kidney cancer. The V and J genes are TRBV5-1 and TRBJ2-7, with D hard to call. CDR3 residues: CASSLEQRYYEQYF. The CDR3 DNA follows: TGCGCCAGCAGCTTGGAACAGCGATACTACGAGCAGTACTTC.